Listed below are T cell receptor beta chains from one sample, sequenced in a study of CD8+ T cells in alopecia areata. TCRdb's table, derived via immunoSEQ multiplex PCR, lists solely in-frame clones and lacks some. The repertoire has roughly 200,000 clones, around two fifths of them found once; the top ten carry 2.6%. This material consisted of CD4+ T cells sorted from blood, taken at roughly week 36, from a patient treated with tofacitinib. These receptors originate from a human donor with alopecia areata. The conserved cysteine and the conserved F or W are not part of the CDR3 here. Each record gives: J gene, V gene, CDR3 protein.

TRBJ1-5 TRBV10-3 AIGDRGAQPQH
TRBJ2-7 TRBV10-3 AISEGLADPGEQY
TRBJ2-1 TRBV11-2 ASSLDRLAEQF
TRBJ2-7 TRBV13 ASSLRPYEQY
TRBJ2-5 TRBV5-1 ASSLGAGYQETQY
TRBJ2-6 TRBV29-1 SVAPGVSTGANVLT
TRBJ2-4 TRBV10-3 AISEPQTAVNIQY
TRBJ1-2 TRBV29-1 SVQRWDTSNYGYT
TRBJ1-1 TRBV5-1 ASSRGQTNTEAF
TRBJ2-4 TRBV7-2 ASSVRGAKNIQY
TRBJ1-4 TRBV6-5 ASSTWTDNEKLF
TRBJ2-1 TRBV2 ASSQKTVYSYNEQF
TRBJ2-7 TRBV15 ATSIINQGLQY
TRBJ2-7 TRBV7-2 ASSLAPQYEQY
TRBJ2-2 TRBV30 AWRRGGELF
TRBJ2-5 TRBV4-1 ASSFRSTSGRRETQY
TRBJ1-5 TRBV6-6 ASSYPGLVDYQPQH
TRBJ2-7 TRBV7-2 ASSPSGYEQY
TRBJ2-1 TRBV19 ASTPGLAGADEQF
TRBJ2-7 TRBV7-2 ASSLESALPGREQY
TRBJ1-1 TRBV2 ASRDRLTRNTEAF
TRBJ1-5 TRBV29-1 SVEVNDNQPQH